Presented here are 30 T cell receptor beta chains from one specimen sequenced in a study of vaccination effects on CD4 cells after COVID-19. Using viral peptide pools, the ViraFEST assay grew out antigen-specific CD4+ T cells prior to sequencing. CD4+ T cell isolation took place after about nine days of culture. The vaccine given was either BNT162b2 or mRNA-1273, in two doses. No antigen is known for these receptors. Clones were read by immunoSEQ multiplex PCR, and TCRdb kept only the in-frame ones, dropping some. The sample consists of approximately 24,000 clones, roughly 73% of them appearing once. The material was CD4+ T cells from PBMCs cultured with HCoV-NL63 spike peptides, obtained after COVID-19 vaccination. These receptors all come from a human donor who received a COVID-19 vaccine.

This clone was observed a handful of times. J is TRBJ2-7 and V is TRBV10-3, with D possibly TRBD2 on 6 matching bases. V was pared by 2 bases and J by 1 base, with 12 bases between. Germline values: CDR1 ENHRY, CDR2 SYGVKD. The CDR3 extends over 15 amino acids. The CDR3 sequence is CAISEPGRGSYEQYF. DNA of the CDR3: TGTGCCATCAGTGAGCCGGGGCGGGGTTCCTACGAGCAGTACTTC.

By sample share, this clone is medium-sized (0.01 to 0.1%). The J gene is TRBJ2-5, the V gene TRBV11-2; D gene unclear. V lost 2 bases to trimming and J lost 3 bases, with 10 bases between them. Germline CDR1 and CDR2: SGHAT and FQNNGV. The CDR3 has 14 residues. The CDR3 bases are TGTGCCAGCAGCTTATCGTTGGGGAAAGAGACCCAGTACTTC. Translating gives CASSLSLGKETQYF.

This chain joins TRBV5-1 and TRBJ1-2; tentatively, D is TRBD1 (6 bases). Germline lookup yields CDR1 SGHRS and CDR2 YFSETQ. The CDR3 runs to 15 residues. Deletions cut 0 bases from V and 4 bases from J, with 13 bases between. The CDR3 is CASSLVRGSGYGYTF. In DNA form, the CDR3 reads TGCGCCAGCAGCTTGGTCAGGGGTTCAGGCTATGGCTACACCTTC.

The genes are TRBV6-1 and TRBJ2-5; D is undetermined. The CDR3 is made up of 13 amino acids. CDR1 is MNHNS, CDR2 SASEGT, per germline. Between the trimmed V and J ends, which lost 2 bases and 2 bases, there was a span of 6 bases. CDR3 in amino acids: CASSEHQQETQYF. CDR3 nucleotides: TGTGCCAGCAGTGAACACCAGCAAGAGACCCAGTACTTC.

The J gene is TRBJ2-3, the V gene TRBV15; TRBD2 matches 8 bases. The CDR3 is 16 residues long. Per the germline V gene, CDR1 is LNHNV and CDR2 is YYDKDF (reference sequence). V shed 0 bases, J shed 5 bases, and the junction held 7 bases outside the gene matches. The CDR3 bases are TGTGCCACCAGCAGAGACTTAGCGGGATCGCGAGATACGCAGTATTTT. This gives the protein CATSRDLAGSRDTQYF.

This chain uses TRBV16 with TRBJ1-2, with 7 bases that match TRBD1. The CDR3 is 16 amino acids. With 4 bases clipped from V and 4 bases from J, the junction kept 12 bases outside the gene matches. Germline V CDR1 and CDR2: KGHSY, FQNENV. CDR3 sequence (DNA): TGTGCCAGCAGCCGCCCCCCCGGACAGGCGGGCTATGGCTACACCTTC. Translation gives CASSRPPGQAGYGYTF.

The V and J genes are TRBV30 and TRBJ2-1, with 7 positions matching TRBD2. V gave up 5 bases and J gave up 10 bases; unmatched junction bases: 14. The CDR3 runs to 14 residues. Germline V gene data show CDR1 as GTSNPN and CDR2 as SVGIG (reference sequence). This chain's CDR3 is CAWVLGGRAWEQFF. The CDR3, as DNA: TGTGCCTGGGTTCTAGGAGGGAGGGCTTGGGAGCAGTTCTTC.

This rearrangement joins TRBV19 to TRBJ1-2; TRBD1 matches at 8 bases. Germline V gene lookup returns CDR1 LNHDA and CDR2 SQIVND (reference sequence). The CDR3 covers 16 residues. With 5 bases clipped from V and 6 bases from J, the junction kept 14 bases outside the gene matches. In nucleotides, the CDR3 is TGTGCCAGTAGTTTAGGAAGGACAGGGCAGCGAAATGGCTACACCTTC. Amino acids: CASSLGRTGQRNGYTF.

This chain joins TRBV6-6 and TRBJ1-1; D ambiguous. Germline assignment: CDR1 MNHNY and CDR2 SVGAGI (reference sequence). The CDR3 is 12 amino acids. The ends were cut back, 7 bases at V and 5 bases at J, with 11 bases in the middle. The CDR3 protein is CASTKSGTEAFF. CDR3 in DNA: TGTGCCAGCACTAAGAGTGGTACTGAAGCTTTCTTT.

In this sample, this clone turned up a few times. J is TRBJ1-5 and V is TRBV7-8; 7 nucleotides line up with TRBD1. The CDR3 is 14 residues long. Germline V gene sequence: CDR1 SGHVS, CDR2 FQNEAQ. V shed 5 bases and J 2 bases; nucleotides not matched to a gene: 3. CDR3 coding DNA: TGTGCCAGCAGCCCTGGACAGGGCAATCAGCCCCAGCATTTT. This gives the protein CASSPGQGNQPQHF.

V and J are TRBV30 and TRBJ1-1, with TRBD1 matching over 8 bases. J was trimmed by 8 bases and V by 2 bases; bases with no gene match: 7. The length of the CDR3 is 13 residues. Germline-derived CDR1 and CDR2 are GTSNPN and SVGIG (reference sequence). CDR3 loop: CAWSSQGDREAFF. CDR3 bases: TGTGCCTGGAGTTCACAGGGGGATCGGGAAGCTTTCTTT.

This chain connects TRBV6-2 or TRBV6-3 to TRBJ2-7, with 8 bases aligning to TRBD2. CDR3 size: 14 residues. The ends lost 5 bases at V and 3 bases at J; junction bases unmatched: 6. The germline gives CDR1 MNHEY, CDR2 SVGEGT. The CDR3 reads CASSTGGGIYEQYF. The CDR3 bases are TGTGCCAGCAGTACCGGCGGGGGGATCTACGAGCAGTACTTC.

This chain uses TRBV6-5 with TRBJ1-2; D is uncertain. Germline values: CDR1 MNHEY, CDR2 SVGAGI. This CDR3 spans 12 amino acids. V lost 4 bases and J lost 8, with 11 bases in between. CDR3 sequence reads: CASSSWTKGYTF. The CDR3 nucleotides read TGTGCCAGCAGTTCCTGGACCAAAGGCTACACCTTC.

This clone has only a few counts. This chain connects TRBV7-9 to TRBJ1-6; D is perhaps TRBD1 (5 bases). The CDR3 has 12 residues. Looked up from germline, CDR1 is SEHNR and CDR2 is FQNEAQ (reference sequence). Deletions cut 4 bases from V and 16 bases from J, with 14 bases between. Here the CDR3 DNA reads TGTGCCAGCAGCTCGACCGGGACTCAGCTCCACTTT. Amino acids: CASSSTGTQLHF.

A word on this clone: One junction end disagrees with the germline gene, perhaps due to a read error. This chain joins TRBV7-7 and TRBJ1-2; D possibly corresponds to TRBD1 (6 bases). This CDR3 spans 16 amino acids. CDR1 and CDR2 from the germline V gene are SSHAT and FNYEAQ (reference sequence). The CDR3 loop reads CASSLSYLDSTYGYTF. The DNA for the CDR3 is TGTGCTAGCAGCCTTTCGTACCTGGACAGTACCTATGGCTACACCTTC.

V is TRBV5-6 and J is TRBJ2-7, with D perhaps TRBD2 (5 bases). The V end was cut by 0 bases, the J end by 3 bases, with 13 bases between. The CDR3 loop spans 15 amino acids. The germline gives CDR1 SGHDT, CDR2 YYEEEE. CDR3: CASSLASNKNYEQYF. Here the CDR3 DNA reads TGTGCCAGCAGCTTGGCTAGCAACAAAAACTACGAGCAGTACTTC.

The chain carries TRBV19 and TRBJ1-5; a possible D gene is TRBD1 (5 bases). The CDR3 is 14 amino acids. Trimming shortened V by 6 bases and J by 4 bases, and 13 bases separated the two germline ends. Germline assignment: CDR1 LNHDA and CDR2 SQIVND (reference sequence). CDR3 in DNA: TGTGCCAGTAGGGAGGGACGGGTTAATCAGCCCCAGCATTTT. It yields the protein CASREGRVNQPQHF.

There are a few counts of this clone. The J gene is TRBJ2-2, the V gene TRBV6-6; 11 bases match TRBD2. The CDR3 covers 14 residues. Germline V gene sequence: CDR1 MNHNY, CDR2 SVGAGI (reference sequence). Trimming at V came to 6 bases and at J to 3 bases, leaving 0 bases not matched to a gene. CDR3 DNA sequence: TGTGCCAGCAGGGGACTAGCGGACACCGGGGAGCTGTTTTTT. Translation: CASRGLADTGELFF.

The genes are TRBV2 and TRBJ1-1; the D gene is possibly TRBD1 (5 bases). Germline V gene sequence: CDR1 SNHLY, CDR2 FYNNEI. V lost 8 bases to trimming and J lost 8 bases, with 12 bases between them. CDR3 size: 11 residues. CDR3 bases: TGTGCCAGCGGATCCAGGGTGGAAGCTTTCTTT. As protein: CASGSRVEAFF.

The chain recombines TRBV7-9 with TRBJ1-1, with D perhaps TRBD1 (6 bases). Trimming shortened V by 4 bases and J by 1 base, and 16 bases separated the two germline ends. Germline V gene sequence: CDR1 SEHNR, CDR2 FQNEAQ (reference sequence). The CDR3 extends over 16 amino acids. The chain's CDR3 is CASSYLQGGGNTEAFF. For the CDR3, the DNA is TGTGCCAGCAGCTACTTACAGGGTGGAGGGAACACTGAAGCTTTCTTT.

CDR3 nucleotide sequence: TGCGCCAGCAGCTTTACAGGGGTTAATGAAAAACTGTTTTTT. This encodes CASSFTGVNEKLFF. The chain recombines TRBV5-1 with TRBJ1-4; TRBD1 matches at 7 bases. The germline V gene has CDR1 SGHRS and CDR2 YFSETQ. J was trimmed by 4 bases and V by 2 bases; bases with no gene match: 2. This CDR3 contains 14 residues.

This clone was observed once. The CDR3 DNA reads as TGTGCCAGCAGCTTACGGATGAACACTGAAGCTTTCTTT. The encoded protein is CASSLRMNTEAFF. The rearrangement uses TRBV5-5 and TRBJ1-1; D gene uncertain. Per the germline V gene, CDR1 is SGHKS and CDR2 is YYEKEE (reference sequence). V lost 2 bases and J lost 0, with 5 bases in between. The CDR3 has 13 amino acids.

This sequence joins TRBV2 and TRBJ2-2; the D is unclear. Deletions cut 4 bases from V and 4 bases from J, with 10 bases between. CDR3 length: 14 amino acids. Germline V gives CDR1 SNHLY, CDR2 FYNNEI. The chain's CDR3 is CASSGLPGTGELFF. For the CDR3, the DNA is TGTGCCAGCAGTGGACTCCCTGGCACCGGGGAGCTGTTTTTT.

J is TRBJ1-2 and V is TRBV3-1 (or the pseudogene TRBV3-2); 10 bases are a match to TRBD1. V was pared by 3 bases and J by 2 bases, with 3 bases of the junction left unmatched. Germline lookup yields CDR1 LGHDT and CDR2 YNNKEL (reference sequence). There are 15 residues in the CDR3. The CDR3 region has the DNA TGTGCCAGCAGCCAGGTGACAGGGGGCAACTATGGCTACACCTTC. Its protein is CASSQVTGGNYGYTF.

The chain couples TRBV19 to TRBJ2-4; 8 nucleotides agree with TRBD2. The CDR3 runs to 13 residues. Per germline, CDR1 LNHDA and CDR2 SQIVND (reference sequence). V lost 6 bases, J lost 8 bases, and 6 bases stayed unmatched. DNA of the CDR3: TGTGCCAGTAGCGACAGAGCGGGGGACATTCAGTACTTC. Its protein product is CASSDRAGDIQYF.

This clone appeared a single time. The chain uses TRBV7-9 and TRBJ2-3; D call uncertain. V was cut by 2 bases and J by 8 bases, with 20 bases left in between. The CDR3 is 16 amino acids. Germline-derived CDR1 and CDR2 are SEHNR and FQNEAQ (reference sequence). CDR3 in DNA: TGTGCCAGCAGCTTAAGGGCTGCCTCAGCACAGAGTACGCAGTATTTT. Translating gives CASSLRAASAQSTQYF.

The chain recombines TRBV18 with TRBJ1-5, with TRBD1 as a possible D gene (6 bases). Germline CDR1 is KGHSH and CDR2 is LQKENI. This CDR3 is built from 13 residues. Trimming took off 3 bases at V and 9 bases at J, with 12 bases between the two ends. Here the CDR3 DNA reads TGTGCCAGCTCACCGGGGGGCCTTGGGCCCCAGCATTTT. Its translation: CASSPGGLGPQHF.

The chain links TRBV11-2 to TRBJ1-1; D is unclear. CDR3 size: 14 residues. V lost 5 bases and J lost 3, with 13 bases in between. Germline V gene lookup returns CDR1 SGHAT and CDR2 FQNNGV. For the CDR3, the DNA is TGTGCCAGCAGCCCCCGAATCGGGGACACTGAAGCTTTCTTT. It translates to CASSPRIGDTEAFF.

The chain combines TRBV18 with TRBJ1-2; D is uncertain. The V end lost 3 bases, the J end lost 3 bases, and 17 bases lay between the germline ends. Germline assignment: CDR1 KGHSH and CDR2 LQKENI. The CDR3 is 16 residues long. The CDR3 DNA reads TGTGCCAGCTCACCCTCCACGACCACAACGCACTATGGCTACACCTTC. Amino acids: CASSPSTTTTHYGYTF. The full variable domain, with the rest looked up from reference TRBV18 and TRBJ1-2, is NAGVMQNPRHLVRRRGQEARLRCSPMKGHSHVYWYRQLPEEGLKFMVYLQKENIIDESGMPKERFSAEFPKEGPSILRIQQVVRGDSAAYFCASSPSTTTTHYGYTFGSGTRLTVV.

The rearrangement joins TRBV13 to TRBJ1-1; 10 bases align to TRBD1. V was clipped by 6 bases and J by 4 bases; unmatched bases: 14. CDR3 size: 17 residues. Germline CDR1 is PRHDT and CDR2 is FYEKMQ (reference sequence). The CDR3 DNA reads TGTGCCAGCAGACATTCGTGGGGACAGGGGCTGGGCACTGAAGCTTTCTTT. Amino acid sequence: CASRHSWGQGLGTEAFF. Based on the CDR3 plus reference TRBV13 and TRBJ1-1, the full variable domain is AAGVIQSPRHLIKEKRETATLKCYPIPRHDTVYWYQQGPGQDPQFLISFYEKMQSDKGSIPDRFSAQQFSDYHSELNMSSLELGDSALYFCASRHSWGQGLGTEAFFGQGTRLTVV.